This T cell receptor (beta chain) emerged from a study of blood T cell repertoires in COVID-19. Study information: Material from acute and convalescent COVID-19 was sourced from the United States, Italy and Spain.

Measured with immunoSEQ multiplex PCR; TCRdb has only the in-frame clones, and not every one. This table holds about 150,000 clones, around 85% found once. The germline V gene has CDR1 SGHKS and CDR2 YYEKEE (reference sequence). The CDR3 consists of 16 residues. V shed 10 bases, J shed 4 bases, and the junction held 18 bases outside the gene matches. In Seattle, patients joined the study during active infection and were tracked longitudinally. This TCR came from a man in his sixties with COVID-19, enrolled during active disease. The material sequenced was peripheral blood. This chain connects TRBV5-5 to TRBJ2-3; 7 bases align to TRBD1. The CDR3 loop is CAVASRDSPLSDTQYF. CDR3 DNA: TGTGCCGTAGCGTCAAGGGACAGTCCTCTTTCAGATACGCAGTATTTT.